Following are 27 T cell receptor beta chains from one sample sequenced in a study of cytomegalovirus exposure and HLA in healthy donors. The PCR contained 60 Vbeta and 13 Jbeta primers. Here immunoSEQ multiplex PCR was the method, and the copy in TCRdb shows in-frame clones only, minus some. The sample has 140,000 or so clones, roughly 80% seen once. What was sequenced was PBMCs. These receptors all stem from a middle-aged woman in good health and CMV-seropositive.

The chain joins TRBV15 to TRBJ2-2, with 8 bases aligning to TRBD1. CDR3 size: 15 residues. Germline values: CDR1 LNHNV, CDR2 YYDKDF (reference sequence). Trimming at V came to 0 bases and at J to 5 bases, leaving 2 bases not matched to a gene. The CDR3 nucleotides are TGTGCCACCAGCAGAGACAGGGGGCGTACCGGGGAGCTGTTTTTT. Protein: CATSRDRGRTGELFF.

V gene TRBV10-1 combines with J gene TRBJ2-2; a weak D match, TRBD2 (6 bases). Trimming pared 6 bases from V and 2 bases from J, leaving 10 bases between. This CDR3 spans 14 amino acids. Germline V lookup: CDR1 WNHNN, CDR2 SYGVQD (reference sequence). The CDR3 coding sequence is TGCGCCAGCAGGGCCGGGACTAACACCGGGGAGCTGTTTTTT. Its protein is CASRAGTNTGELFF.

The chain carries TRBV10-1 and TRBJ2-2; possible D gene TRBD1, 6 bases. Trimming cost V 2 bases and J 6 bases, with 16 bases left between them. CDR3 length: 16 amino acids. Germline V lookup: CDR1 WNHNN, CDR2 SYGVQD (reference sequence). CDR3 residues: CASSEGTDRISGELFF. Written as DNA, the CDR3 is TGCGCCAGCAGTGAGGGAACCGACAGGATCTCCGGGGAGCTGTTTTTT.

The J gene is TRBJ1-4, the V gene TRBV28; perhaps TRBD1 as D (5 bases). Trimming removed 1 base at V and 5 bases at J, with 11 bases between. This CDR3 has 15 residues. Germline loops: CDR1 MDHEN, CDR2 SYDVKM. The DNA for the CDR3 is TGTGCCAGCAGTTTATTTGGCAGGGCCAATGAAAAACTGTTTTTT. Its translation is CASSLFGRANEKLFF.

The V call is TRBV6-6, the J call TRBJ2-5; D is ambiguous. From germline, CDR1 is MNHNY and CDR2 SVGAGI (reference sequence). The germline V and J ends were trimmed by 2 bases and 3 bases, with 10 bases remaining between them. CDR3 length equals 14 residues. The CDR3: CASSYTTTKETQYF. The DNA for the CDR3 is TGTGCCAGCAGTTACACTACAACCAAAGAGACCCAGTACTTC.

This clone was recorded only once. The chain is built from TRBV5-6 and TRBJ2-7; no reliable D call. This CDR3 has 14 amino acids. From germline, CDR1 is SGHDT and CDR2 YYEEEE. Trimming took off 4 bases at V and 2 bases at J, with 13 bases between the two ends. The chain's CDR3 is CASSPPSTPYEQYF. DNA of the CDR3: TGTGCCAGCAGCCCACCCAGTACCCCCTACGAGCAGTACTTC.

This clone appeared a single time. J is TRBJ2-1 and V is TRBV16; possible D gene TRBD1, 5 bases. CDR3 length: 16 amino acids. V was shortened by 6 bases and J by 6 bases, with 21 bases between the two germline ends. CDR1 KGHSY and CDR2 FQNENV come from the germline V gene. CDR3 in DNA: TGTGCCAGCAGTCCCCTCCCGGACCGACAGTTCAATGAGCAGTTCTTC. It codes for CASSPLPDRQFNEQFF.

CDR3 amino acids: CASSTGTPTGETQYF. The DNA of the CDR3 is TGTGCCAGTAGTACCGGCACCCCCACGGGAGAGACCCAGTACTTC. The chain carries TRBV19 and TRBJ2-5, with D unresolved. Germline V gene data show CDR1 as LNHDA and CDR2 as SQIVND (reference sequence). This CDR3 has 15 amino acids. V lost 4 bases and J lost 4, with 16 bases in between.

The chain recombines TRBV18 with TRBJ1-5; TRBD1 might be the D (5 bases). Deletions cut 4 bases from V and 1 base from J, with 14 bases between. The germline CDR1 and CDR2 sequences are KGHSH and LQKENI. The CDR3 sequence is 16 residues long. Here the CDR3 DNA reads TGTGCCAGCTCACTGGGTTTACAGGCGAGCAATCAGCCCCAGCATTTT. Residues: CASSLGLQASNQPQHF.

The rearrangement uses TRBV6-1 and TRBJ2-7; no firm D call. Trimming left V 2 bases short and J 2 bases short, with 13 bases between. Germline CDR1 reads MNHNS; CDR2 reads SASEGT. The CDR3 totals 15 residues. The CDR3 here is CASSETQAETYEQYF. The CDR3 nucleotides are TGTGCCAGCAGTGAAACCCAGGCAGAAACCTACGAGCAGTACTTC.

This clone occurred many times. In DNA, the CDR3 is TGTGCCAGCAGCTCTAGCCCCGGCTACACCTTC. It specifies CASSSSPGYTF. V usage is TRBV7-9 and J usage is TRBJ1-2; D gene unclear. V was clipped by 4 bases and J by 8 bases, with 8 bases between them. The CDR3 is made up of 11 amino acids. Germline CDR1 is SEHNR and CDR2 is FQNEAQ (reference sequence).

The rearrangement links TRBV25-1 to TRBJ2-1, with 11 nucleotides matching TRBD2. This CDR3 is 16 amino acids long. The germline CDR1 and CDR2 sequences are MGHDK and SYGVNS. V lost 3 bases to trimming and J lost 4 bases; unmatched junction nucleotides: 5. For the CDR3, the DNA is TGTGCCAGCAGTGAGTATCGGACTAGCGGGTACAATGAGCAGTTCTTC. Encoded protein: CASSEYRTSGYNEQFF.

This clone was seen a handful of times. The chain links TRBV11-3 to TRBJ2-7, with 7 bases lining up with TRBD2. Germline V CDR1 and CDR2: SGHNT, YENEEA. The CDR3 runs to 12 residues. The J segment lost 7 bases and the V segment lost 4 bases, leaving 4 bases of the junction unmatched. The CDR3, as DNA: TGTGCCAGCAGCTCTCAGCGGGGAGAGCAGTACTTC. It encodes CASSSQRGEQYF.

This chain joins TRBV21-1 and TRBJ1-1; no check of the table's D call, TRBD1, against the DNA was made. TRBV21-1 is an annotated pseudogene. This CDR3 spans 17 amino acids. The CDR3 DNA reads TGTGCCAGCAGCAAAGTGAGGACAGGGGCTTCGAACACTGAAGCTTTCTTT. Its protein product is CASSKVRTGASNTEAFF.

V usage is TRBV6-1 and J usage is TRBJ2-7; 9 nucleotides match TRBD2. Germline CDR1 is MNHNS and CDR2 is SASEGT. V was clipped by 7 bases and J by 0 bases; unmatched bases: 7. CDR3 length equals 15 residues. CDR3: CASIASGRSSYEQYF. In DNA form, the CDR3 reads TGTGCCAGCATCGCAAGCGGGAGGAGCTCCTACGAGCAGTACTTC.

V gene TRBV10-3 combines with J gene TRBJ1-2, with 12 nucleotides matching TRBD1. The germline V gene encodes CDR1 ENHRY and CDR2 SYGVKD. J gave up 8 bases and V 0 bases, and 13 bases lay outside the gene matches. The CDR3 length is 18 residues. The CDR3 is CAISESGSRDRGPGGYTF. The DNA of the CDR3 is TGTGCCATCAGTGAGTCGGGTAGCCGGGACAGGGGGCCAGGAGGCTACACCTTC.

The chain recombines TRBV7-3 with TRBJ2-4, with 8 nucleotides matching TRBD1. Germline values: CDR1 SGHTA, CDR2 FQGTGA. V lost 4 bases, J lost 5 bases, and 4 bases stayed unmatched. The CDR3 is made up of 14 amino acids. In DNA, the CDR3 is TGTGCCAGCAGCTCGGACAGGGTGGAAAACATTCAGTACTTC. This gives the protein CASSSDRVENIQYF.

V usage is TRBV13 and J usage is TRBJ2-2, with a possible D match to TRBD1 (6 bases). CDR1 PRHDT and CDR2 FYEKMQ come from the germline V gene (reference sequence). V dropped 2 bases and J dropped 4 bases, with 8 bases sitting between them. This CDR3 is built from 14 residues. This chain's CDR3 is CASSLYRATGELFF. The DNA of the CDR3 is TGTGCCAGCAGCTTATACAGGGCCACCGGGGAGCTGTTTTTT.

The chain joins TRBV5-1 to TRBJ1-1; D possibly corresponds to TRBD1 (5 bases). The ends were cut back, 0 bases at V and 0 bases at J, with 18 bases in the middle. The CDR3 has 18 amino acids. Germline CDR1 is SGHRS and CDR2 is YFSETQ. DNA of the CDR3: TGCGCCAGCAGCTTGGTTGCACAGGTCGACCGCATGAACACTGAAGCTTTCTTT. It encodes CASSLVAQVDRMNTEAFF.

The chain couples TRBV10-3 to TRBJ2-5, with D maybe TRBD2 (7 bases). This CDR3 comprises 15 residues. The ends were cut back, 0 bases at V and 1 base at J, with 9 bases in the middle. Germline assignment: CDR1 ENHRY and CDR2 SYGVKD. The CDR3 coding sequence is TGTGCCATCAGTGAGTCAGGGGGGGGCCAAGAGACCCAGTACTTC. It codes for CAISESGGGQETQYF.

The J gene is TRBJ2-1, the V gene TRBV19; 7 bases align to TRBD2. Germline lookup yields CDR1 LNHDA and CDR2 SQIVND (reference sequence). CDR3 size: 16 residues. V lost 3 bases to trimming and J lost 8 bases; unmatched junction nucleotides: 13. The CDR3 DNA is TGTGCCAGTAGTATGGGGGGGTACGGCTTTCAGGATGAGCAGTTCTTC. This encodes CASSMGGYGFQDEQFF.

The J gene is TRBJ1-2, the V gene TRBV7-2; 7 nucleotides match TRBD1. V dropped 4 bases and J dropped 4; count of bases not matched to a gene: 6. Germline V lookup: CDR1 SGHTA, CDR2 FQGNSA. The length of the CDR3 is 14 residues. The DNA of the CDR3 is TGTGCCAGCAGCTCCAGGACAGGAACCTATGGCTACACCTTC. Amino acid sequence: CASSSRTGTYGYTF.

The gene calls are TRBV4-3 and TRBJ2-1; 8 bases are a match to TRBD2. Germline V gives CDR1 LGHNA, CDR2 YSLEER. The CDR3 totals 16 residues. With V trimmed by 6 bases and J by 4 bases, 11 bases remained unmatched. This chain's CDR3 is CASRPSRGATYNEQFF. CDR3 nucleotide sequence: TGCGCCAGCAGACCTTCGCGGGGGGCAACTTACAATGAGCAGTTCTTC.

J is TRBJ2-1 and V is TRBV28, with TRBD2 identical over 7 bases. This CDR3 has 14 amino acids. Germline trimming cut 7 bases from V and 0 bases from J; bases unmatched to any gene: 3. Germline lookup yields CDR1 MDHEN and CDR2 SYDVKM. Written as DNA, the CDR3 is TGTGCCAGCAAGGGCGGGAGCTCCTACAATGAGCAGTTCTTC. It yields the protein CASKGGSSYNEQFF. Based on the CDR3 plus reference TRBV28 and TRBJ2-1, the full variable domain is DVKVTQSSRYLVKRTGEKVFLECVQDMDHENMFWYRQDPGLGLRLIYFSYDVKMKEKGDIPEGYSVSREKKERFSLILESASTNQTSMYLCASKGGSSYNEQFFGPGTRLTVL.

The sample holds a few counts of this clone. V usage is TRBV5-6 and J usage is TRBJ1-1, with D unresolved. There are 15 residues in the CDR3. Between the trimmed V and J ends, which lost 4 bases and 1 base, there was a span of 14 bases. The germline V gene has CDR1 SGHDT and CDR2 YYEEEE. The CDR3 loop reads CASSPRLLTNTEAFF. CDR3 in DNA: TGTGCCAGCAGCCCCAGGCTCCTAACGAACACTGAAGCTTTCTTT. The full variable domain, its missing parts supplied by reference TRBV5-6 and TRBJ1-1, is DAGVTQSPTHLIKTRGQQVTLRCSPKSGHDTVSWYQQALGQGPQFIFQYYEEEERQRGNFPDRFSGHQFPNYSSELNVNALLLGDSALYLCASSPRLLTNTEAFFGQGTRLTVV.

V usage is TRBV15 and J usage is TRBJ1-1; D is unclear. The V gene's germline CDR1 is LNHNV and CDR2 YYDKDF (reference sequence). V shed 0 bases and J shed 7 bases, with 9 bases lying between them. This CDR3 region has 13 residues. The CDR3, as DNA: TGTGCCACCAGCAGAGATCTGAGGAGTGAAGCTTTCTTT. It translates to CATSRDLRSEAFF. The full variable domain, in which reference TRBV15 and TRBJ1-1 provide the parts outside the CDR3, is DAMVIQNPRYQVTQFGKPVTLSCSQTLNHNVMYWYQQKSSQAPKLLFHYYDKDFNNEADTPDNFQSRRPNTSFCFLDIRSPGLGDTAMYLCATSRDLRSEAFFGQGTRLTVV.

V usage is TRBV4-2 and J usage is TRBJ2-3, with D perhaps TRBD1 (5 bases). Germline lookup yields CDR1 LGHNA and CDR2 YNFKEQ. CDR3 size: 14 residues. V lost 3 bases, J lost 5 bases, and 12 bases lay in between. The CDR3: CASSHSLGVDTQYF. Written as DNA, the CDR3 is TGTGCCAGCAGCCATAGCCTAGGGGTAGATACGCAGTATTTT.